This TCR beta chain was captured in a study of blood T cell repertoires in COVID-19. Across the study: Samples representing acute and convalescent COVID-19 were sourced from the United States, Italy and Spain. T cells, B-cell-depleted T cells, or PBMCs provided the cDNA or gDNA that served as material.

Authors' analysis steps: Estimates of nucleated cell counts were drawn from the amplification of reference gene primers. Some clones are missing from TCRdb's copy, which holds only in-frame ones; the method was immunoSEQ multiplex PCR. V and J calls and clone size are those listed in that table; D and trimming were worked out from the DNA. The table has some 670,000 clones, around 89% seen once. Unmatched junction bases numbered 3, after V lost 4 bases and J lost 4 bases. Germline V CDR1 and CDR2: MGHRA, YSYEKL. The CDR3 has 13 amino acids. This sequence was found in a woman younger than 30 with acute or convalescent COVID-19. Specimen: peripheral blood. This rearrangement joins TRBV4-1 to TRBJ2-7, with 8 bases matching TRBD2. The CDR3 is CASSLGGDYEQYF. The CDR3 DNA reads TGCGCCAGCAGCCTCGGGGGGGATTACGAGCAGTACTTC.